This T cell receptor (beta chain) emerged from a study of OX40 agonist ivuxolimab in advanced cancers. Whole-study context: Prior checkpoint blockade (anti-PD-1, anti-PD-L1 or anti-CTLA-4) was permitted; over 30% had it.

Patients were ineligible given autoimmune disease history or systemic immunosuppression. TCRdb's table, derived via immunoSEQ multiplex PCR, lists solely in-frame clones and lacks some. The data show approximately 51,000 clones, with approximately 80% seen just once and around 2% held by the top ten. Study results and limitations: Normalized T-cell clonal expansion was also low in a subset of nonresponders.

With respect to this clone: Antigen: not known.

The TCR sequence derives from an adult with an advanced solid tumor such as melanoma, head and neck, liver or kidney cancer. The sequences come from CD4+ or CD8+ T cells sorted from blood, collected in a trial of the OX40 agonist ivuxolimab.

The CDR3 bases are TGTGCCATGCGACTAGCGGGATCGGACGAGCAGTACTTC. The encoded protein is CAMRLAGSDEQYF. The chain links TRBV10-3 to TRBJ2-7; 11 bases map to TRBD2. With V trimmed by 9 bases and J by 5 bases, 6 bases remained unmatched. The germline gives CDR1 ENHRY, CDR2 SYGVKD. The CDR3 spans 13 residues.